The 14 T cell receptor beta chains in this list originate from one sample, sequenced in a study of response to subunit inactivated influenza vaccine. TCRdb reprocessed the RT-PCR reads with MiXCR, giving one entry per CDR3 protein. The sample comprises fewer than 350,000 distinct CDR3 sequences, 20% to 25% of which are singletons, and roughly 10% rests with the top ten. This specimen consisted of PBMCs from blood, obtained 21 months after vaccination. These receptors were collected from a man aged 45 to 75 who received an inactivated influenza vaccine.

This clonotype was counted many times. J is TRBJ1-6 and V is TRBV6-5; 8 bases map to TRBD1. Germline CDR1 and CDR2: MNHEY and SVGAGI. This CDR3 region has 14 residues. V trimming: 4 bases; J trimming: 9 bases; junction bases outside the gene matches: 5. The CDR3 here is CASSSGQGSSPLHF. In DNA form, the CDR3 reads TGTGCCAGCAGTTCCGGACAGGGCAGTTCACCCCTCCACTTT.

The chain couples TRBV20-1 to TRBJ2-1, with 11 bases fitting TRBD2. This CDR3 comprises 13 residues. Germline-derived CDR1 and CDR2 are DFQATT and SNEGSKA (reference sequence). CDR3 sequence reads: CRGGLAASNEQFF. As DNA, the CDR3 is TGCAGGGGGGGACTAGCGGCCTCCAATGAGCAGTTCTTC.

V usage is TRBV4-3 and J usage is TRBJ1-2; D gene ambiguous. Germline lookup yields CDR1 LGHNA and CDR2 YSLEER. V lost 3 bases to trimming and J lost 8 bases, with 16 bases between them. The CDR3 runs 14 residues. This CDR3 is CASSHPGGRTGYTF. For the CDR3, the DNA is TGCGCCAGCAGCCACCCCGGAGGGCGGACGGGCTACACCTTC.

V usage is TRBV9 and J usage is TRBJ2-6, with TRBD2 identical over 10 bases. Germline CDR1 SGDLS, CDR2 YYNGEE. The CDR3 has 18 amino acids. The ends lost 1 base at V and 2 bases at J; junction bases unmatched: 6. CDR3 in DNA: TGTGCCAGCAGCGTAACAGCGGGAGGGCCCACTGGGGCCAACGTCCTGACTTTC. It codes for CASSVTAGGPTGANVLTF.

The chain couples TRBV7-9 to TRBJ1-1, with TRBD1 matching 10 bases. The length of the CDR3 is 16 residues. The germline gives CDR1 SEHNR, CDR2 FQNEAQ (reference sequence). The junction had 8 bases not matched to a gene; V was cut back by 6 bases and J by 1 base. CDR3 DNA sequence: TGTGCCAGCAGATCCGGGACAGGGGTAACGAACACTGAAGCTTTCTTT. Residues: CASRSGTGVTNTEAFF. Combining the CDR3 with reference TRBV7-9 and TRBJ1-1 gives the whole variable domain DTGVSQNPRHKITKRGQNVTFRCDPISEHNRLYWYRQTLGQGPEFLTYFQNEAQLEKSRLLSDRFSAERPKGSFSTLEIQRTEQGDSAMYLCASRSGTGVTNTEAFFGQGTRLTVV.

The rearrangement uses TRBV7-2 and TRBJ2-7; D gene unclear. V lost 2 bases, J lost 5 bases, and 13 bases lay in between. This CDR3 has 14 amino acids. Germline assignment: CDR1 SGHTA and CDR2 FQGNSA. CDR3 nucleotide sequence: TGTGCCAGCAGCTTATTACCCCGAGGTGACGAGCAGTACTTC. It encodes CASSLLPRGDEQYF.

This clonotype showed up just a few times. The genes are TRBV2 and TRBJ2-2; 7 bases align to TRBD1. This CDR3 spans 16 amino acids. Per the germline V gene, CDR1 is SNHLY and CDR2 is FYNNEI. The V and J ends lost 4 bases and 1 base, in that order; junction bases with no gene match: 6. The CDR3 is CASSVSGQRNTGELFF. CDR3 sequence (DNA): TGTGCCAGCAGTGTATCGGGACAGAGGAACACCGGGGAGCTGTTTTTT.

This clonotype came up a few times. This chain links TRBV11-2 with TRBJ2-1, with a tentative D call TRBD1 (6 bases). The germline CDR1 and CDR2 sequences are SGHAT and FQNNGV. The CDR3 extends over 14 amino acids. Trimming stripped 8 bases from V and 2 bases from J, with 13 bases between. The CDR3 bases are TGTGCCAGCGACCAGGGGTATGCCTACAATGAGCAGTTCTTC. Amino acid sequence: CASDQGYAYNEQFF.

The CDR3 DNA is TGTGGCGGCCTCGGGGGTCGCTCTGGAAACACCATATATTTT. Amino acid sequence: CGGLGGRSGNTIYF. The chain links TRBV12-3 or TRBV12-4 to TRBJ1-3; D may be TRBD1 (5 bases). CDR3 length equals 14 residues.

The chain joins TRBV7-9 to TRBJ1-5; D possibly corresponds to TRBD1 (5 bases). The CDR3 extends over 12 amino acids. Germline CDR1 reads SEHNR; CDR2 reads FQNEAQ (reference sequence). With 6 bases removed from V and 5 bases from J, the gap between germline ends came to 8 bases. CDR3 nucleotide sequence: TGTGCCAGCAGATGGGGGGATCAGCCCCAGCATTTT. It is translated as CASRWGDQPQHF.

This clonotype was detected many times. The rearrangement links TRBV18 to TRBJ1-6; D uncertain. Trimming removed 8 bases from V and 4 bases from J, with 15 bases in between. Germline CDR1 is KGHSH and CDR2 is LQKENI. CDR3 length: 15 residues. The CDR3 here is CASRVRTEYNSPLHF. CDR3 bases: TGTGCCAGCCGAGTGAGGACGGAATATAATTCACCCCTCCACTTT.

This clonotype was observed a handful of times. J is TRBJ2-1 and V is TRBV14; D uncertain. V was cut by 0 bases and J by 10 bases, with 10 bases left in between. Germline-derived CDR1 and CDR2 are SGHDN and FVKESK. This CDR3 is built from 13 residues. In nucleotides, the CDR3 is TGTGCCAGCAGCCAAGATCCAGCCGGGGAGCAGTTCTTC. Protein: CASSQDPAGEQFF. The full variable domain, its missing parts supplied by reference TRBV14 and TRBJ2-1, is EAGVTQFPSHSVIEKGQTVTLRCDPISGHDNLYWYRRVMGKEIKFLLHFVKESKQDESGMPNNRFLAERTGGTYSTLKVQPAELEDSGVYFCASSQDPAGEQFFGPGTRLTVL.

The chain recombines TRBV9 with TRBJ2-1; TRBD1 might be the D (6 bases). This CDR3 is built from 15 residues. Between the trimmed V and J ends, which lost 8 bases and 4 bases, there was a span of 19 bases. Germline values: CDR1 SGDLS, CDR2 YYNGEE. CDR3 sequence (DNA): TGTGCCAGTTCGCTTGCAGGGGCAGATTACAATGAGCAGTTCTTC. Encoded protein: CASSLAGADYNEQFF.

This rearrangement joins TRBV20-1 to TRBJ1-1; 7 bases line up with TRBD1. The length of the CDR3 is 12 residues. Germline lookup yields CDR1 DFQATT and CDR2 SNEGSKA (reference sequence). CDR3 region: CRPGQVGTEAFF. The CDR3 DNA reads TGCAGGCCCGGACAGGTTGGCACTGAAGCTTTCTTT.